These 23 T cell receptor beta chains were sequenced from one sample in a study of cytomegalovirus exposure and HLA in healthy donors. Amplification used 60 Vbeta primers and 13 Jbeta primers. The method was immunoSEQ multiplex PCR; TCRdb's version includes in-frame clones alone and lacks a portion of them. The sample holds approximately 190,000 clones, about 87% seen once. What was sequenced was PBMCs. These receptors all come from a man aged 25-45 years in good health and CMV-seronegative.

Only a few counts were recorded for this clone. This sequence joins TRBV15 and TRBJ2-3; possibly TRBD2 for D (5 bases). CDR3 length: 16 residues. The germline V and J ends were trimmed by 0 bases and 2 bases, with 12 bases remaining between them. Germline loops: CDR1 LNHNV, CDR2 YYDKDF (reference sequence). The CDR3 is CATSRDGSGTTDTQYF. For the CDR3, the DNA is TGTGCCACCAGCAGAGATGGGAGCGGTACCACAGATACGCAGTATTTT.

The chain uses TRBV28 and TRBJ1-2, with 7 bases that match TRBD1. The CDR3 is 15 residues long. Germline V gene sequence: CDR1 MDHEN, CDR2 SYDVKM. The junction had 15 bases not matched to a gene; V was cut back by 6 bases and J by 8 bases. In nucleotides, the CDR3 is TGTGCCAGCAGGAAAAGGACAGGAACTCTCTCAGGCTACACCTTC. This translates into CASRKRTGTLSGYTF.

CDR3 coding DNA: TGTGCCAGCAGCACCTTGGGGTTGACAGGGGTGGAGACCCAGTACTTC. Translated: CASSTLGLTGVETQYF. V usage is TRBV9 and J usage is TRBJ2-5; 8 nucleotides align to TRBD1. V was pared by 4 bases and J by 5 bases, with 13 bases of the junction left unmatched. Germline CDR1 and CDR2: SGDLS and YYNGEE. The length of the CDR3 is 16 residues.

The CDR3 reads CASSLLEQGRSYNSPLHF. The CDR3 DNA follows: TGTGCCAGCAGCTTACTGGAACAGGGACGCTCCTATAATTCACCCCTCCACTTT. The chain links TRBV7-8 to TRBJ1-6; possibly TRBD1 for D (6 bases). The CDR3 extends over 18 amino acids. Trimming pared 2 bases from V and 0 bases from J, leaving 14 bases between. CDR1 and CDR2 (germline): SGHVS, FQNEAQ.

V gene TRBV7-9 combines with J gene TRBJ2-5; D is perhaps TRBD1 (5 bases). Judging by the DNA end, TRBJ2-7 fits better; the J call may be wrong. CDR1 SEHNR and CDR2 FQNEAQ come from the germline V gene (reference sequence). There are 14 residues in the CDR3. The CDR3 coding sequence is TGTGCCAGCAGCGCCAAAGACAGCTCCTACGAGCAGTACTTC. It translates to CASSAKDSSYEQYF.

The rearrangement joins TRBV7-2 to TRBJ1-2, with D perhaps TRBD1 (5 bases). CDR3 length: 14 residues. Germline V lookup: CDR1 SGHTA, CDR2 FQGNSA. V was clipped by 5 bases and J by 2 bases, with 12 bases between them. The CDR3 reads CASSRAGPNYGYTF. In DNA, the CDR3 is TGTGCCAGCAGCAGGGCAGGGCCCAACTATGGCTACACCTTC. The entire variable domain, with the rest obtained from reference TRBV7-2 and TRBJ1-2, is as follows: GAGVSQSPSNKVTEKGKDVELRCDPISGHTALYWYRQSLGQGLEFLIYFQGNSAPDKSGLPSDRFSAERTGGSVSTLTIQRTQQEDSAVYLCASSRAGPNYGYTFGSGTRLTVV.

The chain combines TRBV6-5 with TRBJ2-7; D call uncertain. Germline CDR1 and CDR2: MNHEY and SVGAGI. This CDR3 contains 15 residues. V lost 3 bases, J lost 3 bases, and 15 bases lay in between. As DNA, the CDR3 is TGTGCCAGCAGTTATAAGGCAGGCGACCTCTACGAGCAGTACTTC. This codes for CASSYKAGDLYEQYF.

The rearrangement uses TRBV5-1 and TRBJ1-2, with 9 bases fitting TRBD1. The germline V gene has CDR1 SGHRS and CDR2 YFSETQ. V was pared by 2 bases and J by 4 bases, with 6 bases of the junction left unmatched. CDR3 length: 15 residues. CDR3 DNA: TGCGCCAGCAGCTTAGCCGGGACAGGGATCTATGGCTACACCTTC. Translation gives CASSLAGTGIYGYTF.

The V gene is TRBV27, the J gene TRBJ2-5, with a possible D match to TRBD2 (6 bases). V lost 6 bases to trimming and J lost 2 bases, with 13 bases between them. Germline values: CDR1 MNHEY, CDR2 SMNVEV (reference sequence). This CDR3 comprises 14 residues. The CDR3 loop reads CASSGSWMQETQYF. The CDR3 DNA follows: TGTGCCAGCAGCGGGAGTTGGATGCAAGAGACCCAGTACTTC.

The chain joins TRBV2 to TRBJ1-2, with D uncertain. This CDR3 region has 15 residues. Germline lookup yields CDR1 SNHLY and CDR2 FYNNEI. V lost 2 bases to trimming and J lost 2 bases, with 12 bases between them. CDR3 amino acids: CASSEWREANYGYTF. In DNA, the CDR3 is TGTGCCAGCAGTGAATGGAGGGAAGCGAACTATGGCTACACCTTC.

This chain uses TRBV28 with TRBJ1-5; D is undetermined. Trimming shortened V by 2 bases and J by 5 bases, and 10 bases separated the two germline ends. CDR3 length: 14 amino acids. The germline CDR1 and CDR2 sequences are MDHEN and SYDVKM. The DNA for the CDR3 is TGTGCCAGCAGTTTAGTGGCAGGCTATCAGCCCCAGCATTTT. This encodes CASSLVAGYQPQHF.

This sequence joins TRBV19 and TRBJ2-3; maybe TRBD1 (6 bases). The CDR3 is made up of 15 amino acids. Trimming shortened V by 7 bases and J by 5 bases, and 19 bases separated the two germline ends. The germline CDR1 and CDR2 sequences are LNHDA and SQIVND (reference sequence). The CDR3: CASTSSHRAEDTQYF. The CDR3 region has the DNA TGTGCCAGTACCAGTAGCCACAGGGCTGAAGATACGCAGTATTTT.

CDR3 DNA: TGCGCCAGCAGCTTGGAAGCCCTTGGTAGTGCCGAGCAGTACTTC. It codes for CASSLEALGSAEQYF. V is TRBV5-1 and J is TRBJ2-7; D ambiguous. Germline-derived CDR1 and CDR2 are SGHRS and YFSETQ. CDR3 size: 15 residues. V dropped 0 bases and J dropped 6 bases, with 16 bases sitting between them.

The genes are TRBV5-6 and TRBJ2-2; 11 bases are shared with TRBD1. Germline V gives CDR1 SGHDT, CDR2 YYEEEE. The V segment lost 2 bases and the J segment 5 bases; nucleotides outside the gene matches: 2. The CDR3 has 15 residues. CDR3 nucleotides: TGTGCCAGCAGCTTAGGGACAGGGGGGACCGGGGAGCTGTTTTTT. Translation: CASSLGTGGTGELFF.

V and J are TRBV7-2 and TRBJ1-5; weak D call: TRBD1 (6 bases). The V end was cut by 0 bases, the J end by 6 bases, with 18 bases between. Germline values: CDR1 SGHTA, CDR2 FQGNSA. The CDR3 covers 17 residues. The CDR3 sequence: CASSLAGGAGAVQPQHF. The CDR3 DNA is TGTGCCAGCAGCTTAGCCGGTGGGGCAGGGGCGGTTCAGCCCCAGCATTTT.

This sequence joins TRBV4-1 and TRBJ1-2; a possible D gene is TRBD1 (6 bases). Trimming cost V 0 bases and J 5 bases, with 13 bases left between them. Germline V lookup: CDR1 MGHRA, CDR2 YSYEKL. The CDR3 extends over 15 amino acids. The CDR3 reads CASSQEVRQGYGYTF. The CDR3, as DNA: TGCGCCAGCAGCCAAGAAGTGAGGCAGGGGTATGGCTACACCTTC.

This chain uses TRBV11-2 with TRBJ2-1, with 9 bases that match TRBD2. The germline V gene encodes CDR1 SGHAT and CDR2 FQNNGV. J gave up 1 base and V 3 bases, and 1 base lay outside the gene matches. The CDR3 totals 15 residues. The CDR3 DNA follows: TGTGCCAGCAGCTTTCTAGCGGGGTCCTACAATGAGCAGTTCTTC. The encoded protein is CASSFLAGSYNEQFF.

This clone has more than one count but fewer than ten. This rearrangement joins TRBV19 to TRBJ2-5; maybe TRBD1 (6 bases). Per the germline V gene, CDR1 is LNHDA and CDR2 is SQIVND (reference sequence). V gave up 4 bases and J gave up 1 base, with 22 bases separating them. CDR3 length: 18 residues. The CDR3 sequence is CASSTVWAGAPSQETQYF. The CDR3 region has the DNA TGTGCCAGTAGTACCGTCTGGGCAGGGGCACCCTCCCAAGAGACCCAGTACTTC.

Comment on this clone: Other DNA variants within this sample encode the same CDR3. The chain has TRBV7-2 and TRBJ2-7; 9 positions match TRBD2. The CDR3 extends over 16 amino acids. V was clipped by 2 bases and J by 3 bases; unmatched bases: 8. Germline values: CDR1 SGHTA, CDR2 FQGNSA. CDR3 in amino acids: CASSLKRASGVYEQYF. In nucleotides, the CDR3 is TGTGCCAGCAGCTTAAAAAGGGCTAGCGGGGTCTACGAGCAGTACTTC.

The rearrangement joins TRBV9 to TRBJ2-6, with D possibly TRBD1 on 8 matching bases. CDR3 length: 18 amino acids. Germline assignment: CDR1 SGDLS and CDR2 YYNGEE. The V and J ends lost 2 bases and 2 bases respectively, with 17 bases between them. For the CDR3, the DNA is TGTGCCAGCAGCGTCACCAGACAGGGGAGGGCTGGGGCCAACGTCCTGACTTTC. Its protein product is CASSVTRQGRAGANVLTF.

V gene TRBV2 combines with J gene TRBJ1-2; D call uncertain. The CDR3 is 12 residues long. Germline assignment: CDR1 SNHLY and CDR2 FYNNEI. V was cut by 1 base and J by 8 bases, with 8 bases left in between. CDR3 coding DNA: TGTGCCAGCAGTGAAGGGGGAGACGGCTACACCTTC. As protein: CASSEGGDGYTF.

J is TRBJ2-5 and V is TRBV19; TRBD2 aligns across 14 bases. Losses at the gene ends were 3 bases for V and 5 bases for J; bases not matched to a gene: 5. CDR1 and CDR2 (germline): LNHDA, SQIVND (reference sequence). The CDR3 covers 16 residues. The CDR3 DNA follows: TGTGCCAGTAGTATGGGGACTAGCGGGAGTATTGAGACCCAGTACTTC. Amino acid sequence: CASSMGTSGSIETQYF.

The chain employs TRBV5-1 and TRBJ1-3, with D unresolved. The CDR3 totals 18 residues. CDR1 and CDR2 from the germline V gene are SGHRS and YFSETQ. Trimming pared 4 bases from V and 0 bases from J, leaving 20 bases between. CDR3 nucleotides: TGCGCCAGCAGCCCTGGAGTCGGAGGGTTCCCCTCTGGAAACACCATATATTTT. Its protein product is CASSPGVGGFPSGNTIYF. The full variable domain, its missing parts supplied by reference TRBV5-1 and TRBJ1-3, is KAGVTQTPRYLIKTRGQQVTLSCSPISGHRSVSWYQQTPGQGLQFLFEYFSETQRNKGNFPGRFSGRQFSNSRSEMNVSTLELGDSALYLCASSPGVGGFPSGNTIYFGEGSWLTVV.